This T cell receptor beta chain emerged from a study of metastatic and nonmetastatic thyroid tumors. Overall study context: The study looked at repertoires side by side in blood and in tumor or nodule tissue from malignant and benign thyroid patients.

TCRdb re-processed the PCR reads through MiXCR. This table has 15,000 to 20,000 clones, roughly a quarter appearing once. Prior to thyroid surgery, none of the patients had received any treatment. The TCR was taken from a female donor with papillary thyroid cancer or a benign thyroid nodule (not recorded which). Some clones in this sample may be carry-over from other donors' samples. The sequencing input was adjacent normal tissue.

For the CDR3, the DNA is TGTGCCAGCAGGAGGGCAGGGGGCACCGGGGAGCTGTTTTTT. This sequence encodes CASRRAGGTGELFF. V gene TRBV2 combines with J gene TRBJ2-2, with TRBD1 matching over 7 bases. The CDR3 is 14 residues long. CDR1 and CDR2 (germline): SNHLY, FYNNEI. Losses at the gene ends were 6 bases for V and 4 bases for J; bases not matched to a gene: 5.